The 5 T cell receptor beta chains given below trace back to one sample, sequenced in a study of cytomegalovirus exposure and HLA in healthy donors. Primers included in the PCR were 60 Vbeta and 13 Jbeta primers. Repertoires were generated with immunoSEQ multiplex PCR, while TCRdb's copy carries only in-frame clones and drops some. The sample yields under 200,000 clones, around 77% seen once. The sequenced sample consisted of PBMCs. The receptors stem from a man between 60 and 70 years old in good health and CMV-seronegative.

A word on this clone: An end of the junction does not agree with germline; a read error may underlie this. The chain couples TRBV7-9 to TRBJ2-7, with D possibly TRBD1 on 6 matching bases. The CDR3 length is 12 residues. Germline V gives CDR1 SEHNR, CDR2 FQNEAQ (reference sequence). The CDR3: CSSRLTGDEQYF. For the CDR3, the DNA is TGTTCCAGCAGACTGACAGGCGACGAGCAGTACTTC.

The rearrangement uses TRBV5-1 and TRBJ2-1; the match to TRBD2 covers 7 bases. Germline V gives CDR1 SGHRS, CDR2 YFSETQ. The CDR3 consists of 16 residues. Losses at the gene ends were 4 bases for V and 5 bases for J; bases not matched to a gene: 12. The CDR3, as DNA: TGCGCCAGCAGCCAGAGTGGGGGGGTCGTGGACAATGAGCAGTTCTTC. This encodes CASSQSGGVVDNEQFF.

This clone was picked up one time. The chain links TRBV28 to TRBJ2-7, with TRBD2 as a possible D gene (6 bases). Germline V CDR1 and CDR2: MDHEN, SYDVKM. Deletions cut 5 bases from V and 1 base from J, with 12 bases between. The CDR3 covers 14 residues. The CDR3 DNA follows: TGTGCCAGCAGTGAACCGGGACTGTCCTACGAGCAGTACTTC. Translated: CASSEPGLSYEQYF.

This sequence joins TRBV18 and TRBJ2-7; the match to TRBD1 covers 10 bases. V lost 5 bases and J lost 4; bases outside the gene matches: 8. The CDR3 length is 15 residues. The germline V gene encodes CDR1 KGHSH and CDR2 LQKENI. The CDR3 sequence: CASSARGQGLYEQYF. Here the CDR3 DNA reads TGTGCCAGCTCAGCGAGGGGACAGGGGTTGTACGAGCAGTACTTC.

The chain couples TRBV19 to TRBJ1-4; the match to TRBD1 covers 9 bases. This CDR3 region has 17 residues. In germline, CDR1 is LNHDA, CDR2 SQIVND (reference sequence). The junction had 7 bases not matched to a gene; V was cut back by 4 bases and J by 1 base. The CDR3 DNA reads TGTGCCAGTAGTAGACGACAGGGGGAACGAACTAATGAAAAACTGTTTTTT. Protein sequence: CASSRRQGERTNEKLFF.